This record covers a single T cell receptor beta chain. What it binds is not known. The PCR made use of 60 Vbeta and 13 Jbeta primers. Sequenced by immunoSEQ multiplex PCR; TCRdb stores in-frame clones only, minus some. The sample shows over 120,000 clones, roughly 80% of them seen only once. The data belong to a study of cytomegalovirus exposure and HLA in healthy donors. Study-level information: Out of about 410 genotyped donors, 81% belonged to the Caucasian-associated ancestry cluster. Overall study findings and caveats: Listed as cytomegalovirus-associated were 150 to 200 TCR beta chains. The study dropped some indistinguishable V segments, TRBV6-2 and TRBV6-3 among them. TCR beta sequences reportedly predicted most subjects' HLA-A and HLA-B alleles accurately.

Trimming at V came to 2 bases and at J to 11 bases, leaving 15 bases not matched to a gene. This CDR3 comprises 17 residues. Per germline, CDR1 MDHEN and CDR2 SYDVKM. Sequenced input: PBMCs. The receptor was isolated from a young woman in good health and CMV-seronegative. V usage is TRBV28 and J usage is TRBJ2-5, with TRBD2 identical over 12 bases. CDR3 DNA: TGTGCCAGCAGTTTAAACCTAGCGGGAGGGGCCTCTGAAGAGCAGTACTTC. This sequence encodes CASSLNLAGGASEEQYF.